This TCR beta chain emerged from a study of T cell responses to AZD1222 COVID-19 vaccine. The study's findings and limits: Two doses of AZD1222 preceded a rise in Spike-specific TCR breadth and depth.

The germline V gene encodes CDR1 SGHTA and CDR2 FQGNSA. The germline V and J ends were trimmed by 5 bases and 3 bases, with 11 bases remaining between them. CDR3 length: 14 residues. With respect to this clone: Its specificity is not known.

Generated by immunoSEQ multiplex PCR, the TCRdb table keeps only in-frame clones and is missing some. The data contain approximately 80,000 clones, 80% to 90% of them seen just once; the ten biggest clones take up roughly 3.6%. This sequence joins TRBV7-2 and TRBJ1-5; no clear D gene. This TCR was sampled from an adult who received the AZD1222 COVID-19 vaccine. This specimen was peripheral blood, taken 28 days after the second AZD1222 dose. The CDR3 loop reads CASSDASPNQPQHF. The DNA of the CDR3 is TGTGCCAGCAGCGATGCCAGTCCCAATCAGCCCCAGCATTTT.